One and the same sample provided the 32 T cell receptor beta chains below, sequenced in a study of PD-1 blockade in classical Hodgkin lymphoma. Generated by immunoSEQ multiplex PCR, the TCRdb table keeps only in-frame clones and is missing some. The sample includes about 27,000 clones, around three quarters seen only once; the top ten take roughly 3.5%. Indicated time point: cycle 4 day 1 (C4D1), after 6 weeks of nivolumab. With no exception, relapse followed autologous stem cell transplantation in all patients, and brentuximab vedotin exposure varied. This material consisted of peripheral blood mononuclear cells (PBMCs), taken before the fourth cycle of nivolumab. These receptors all come from a human donor with classical Hodgkin lymphoma.

This clone showed up just once. The chain links TRBV6-5 to TRBJ2-7; D is unresolved. V lost 6 bases and J 2 bases, leaving 5 bases between the germline ends. The CDR3 length is 11 residues. The germline CDR1 and CDR2 sequences are MNHEY and SVGAGI. For the CDR3, the DNA is TGTGCCAGCAGCATGACCTACGAGCAGTACTTC. It codes for CASSMTYEQYF.

This chain links TRBV10-3 with TRBJ2-5; D is unresolved. The CDR3 has 13 amino acids. CDR1 and CDR2 from the germline V gene are ENHRY and SYGVKD. Trimming stripped 1 base from V and 1 base from J, with 4 bases between. The DNA of the CDR3 is TGTGCCATCAGTGAGTGGGGCCAAGAGACCCAGTACTTC. Protein: CAISEWGQETQYF.

The chain joins TRBV28 to TRBJ1-6; 11 bases line up with TRBD1. Germline V CDR1 and CDR2: MDHEN, SYDVKM. Unmatched junction bases numbered 5, after V lost 3 bases and J lost 10 bases. The length of the CDR3 is 15 residues. This CDR3 is CASSFRDRGKSPLHF. CDR3 nucleotides: TGTGCCAGCAGTTTTCGGGACAGGGGGAAATCACCCCTCCACTTT.

The J gene is TRBJ2-7, the V gene TRBV30; D is ambiguous. Germline V gene sequence: CDR1 GTSNPN, CDR2 SVGIG (reference sequence). Deletions cut 3 bases from V and 0 bases from J, with 18 bases between. The CDR3 is 16 residues long. The CDR3 here is CAWSRTEDAFSYEQYF. The CDR3 coding sequence is TGTGCCTGGAGCCGAACCGAAGACGCGTTCTCCTACGAGCAGTACTTC.

This chain connects TRBV27 to TRBJ2-5; 7 bases align to TRBD1. Per germline, CDR1 MNHEY and CDR2 SMNVEV (reference sequence). The V and J ends lost 6 bases and 2 bases, in that order; junction bases with no gene match: 3. CDR3 length: 13 residues. CDR3 sequence reads: CASRKQGQETQYF. CDR3 DNA: TGTGCCAGCAGAAAACAGGGGCAAGAGACCCAGTACTTC.

In its sample, this clone was seen once. V and J are TRBV28 and TRBJ2-3; 9 bases are shared with TRBD2. V was pared by 9 bases and J by 5 bases, with 18 bases of the junction left unmatched. CDR1 is MDHEN and CDR2 is SYDVKM in the germline V gene. This CDR3 comprises 17 residues. The CDR3 sequence: CASPPGLAGDLIDTQYF. The CDR3 DNA follows: TGTGCCAGTCCCCCGGGACTAGCTGGAGATTTGATAGATACGCAGTATTTT.

This clone is medium-sized within its sample. This CDR3 is CAWSRGGGSDTQYF. As DNA, the CDR3 is TGTGCCTGGAGTAGGGGCGGGGGATCAGATACGCAGTATTTT. The chain is built from TRBV30 and TRBJ2-3, with 7 bases aligning to TRBD2. The germline V gene has CDR1 GTSNPN and CDR2 SVGIG (reference sequence). Trimming took 2 bases from V and 4 from J; bases not matched to a gene: 6. The CDR3 length is 14 residues.

The V call is TRBV28, the J call TRBJ1-1; D ambiguous. With 3 bases removed from V and 3 bases from J, the gap between germline ends came to 11 bases. This CDR3 spans 14 amino acids. Germline V CDR1 and CDR2: MDHEN, SYDVKM. This CDR3 is CASSFRPPYTEAFF. The CDR3 DNA sequence: TGTGCCAGCAGTTTTAGGCCCCCCTACACTGAAGCTTTCTTT.

The CDR3 bases are TGCGCCAGCAGCCCGGGACTAGCGGTAGGGACCTACAATGAGCAGTTCTTC. Translated, it gives CASSPGLAVGTYNEQFF. The chain recombines TRBV4-3 with TRBJ2-1; 11 nucleotides agree with TRBD2. CDR3 length: 17 amino acids. The germline CDR1 and CDR2 sequences are LGHNA and YSLEER. Trimming took 4 bases from V and 2 from J; bases not matched to a gene: 7.

The chain links TRBV10-3 to TRBJ1-2; D unclear. V was clipped by 0 bases and J by 2 bases, with 10 bases between them. The CDR3 is 15 amino acids. Germline-derived CDR1 and CDR2 are ENHRY and SYGVKD. CDR3 amino acids: CAISESKAGNYGYTF. DNA of the CDR3: TGTGCCATCAGTGAGTCGAAGGCGGGAAACTATGGCTACACCTTC.

This chain uses TRBV7-8 with TRBJ2-3, with D possibly being TRBD2 (6 bases). The ends were cut back, 3 bases at V and 3 bases at J, with 13 bases in the middle. Germline V lookup: CDR1 SGHVS, CDR2 FQNEAQ. This CDR3 comprises 15 residues. The CDR3 is CASSLTLAQTDTQYF. In nucleotides, the CDR3 is TGTGCCAGCAGCTTGACGCTAGCGCAGACAGATACGCAGTATTTT.

The sample holds a few counts of this clone. The chain is built from TRBV6-5 and TRBJ2-7, with 9 nucleotides matching TRBD1. V was pared by 5 bases and J by 3 bases, with 8 bases of the junction left unmatched. Germline CDR1 is MNHEY and CDR2 is SVGAGI. CDR3 length: 15 amino acids. The chain's CDR3 is CASSSLWTGVYEQYF. In nucleotides, the CDR3 is TGTGCCAGCAGTAGCCTGTGGACAGGGGTCTACGAGCAGTACTTC.

The chain couples TRBV7-2 to TRBJ1-2, with 8 bases aligning to TRBD1. The CDR3 runs to 17 residues. V shed 2 bases, J shed 8 bases, and the junction held 16 bases outside the gene matches. Germline assignment: CDR1 SGHTA and CDR2 FQGNSA. For the CDR3, the DNA is TGTGCCAGCAGCTTATTACCCACAGGGGGTGGCGTTCGGGGCTACACCTTC. Amino acid sequence: CASSLLPTGGGVRGYTF.

This clone came up a few times. This rearrangement joins TRBV15 to TRBJ1-2; 10 nucleotides align to TRBD1. Germline lookup yields CDR1 LNHNV and CDR2 YYDKDF (reference sequence). The CDR3 runs 15 residues. J gave up 3 bases and V 4 bases, and 5 bases lay outside the gene matches. CDR3 sequence: CATSKGTGAYYGYTF. CDR3 DNA: TGTGCCACCAGCAAAGGGACAGGGGCGTACTATGGCTACACCTTC. The complete variable domain, with remaining parts taken from reference TRBV15 and TRBJ1-2, reads DAMVIQNPRYQVTQFGKPVTLSCSQTLNHNVMYWYQQKSSQAPKLLFHYYDKDFNNEADTPDNFQSRRPNTSFCFLDIRSPGLGDTAMYLCATSKGTGAYYGYTFGSGTRLTVV.

This chain links TRBV4-2 with TRBJ2-1; weak D call: TRBD1 (5 bases). With 0 bases removed from V and 14 bases from J, the gap between germline ends came to 14 bases. The CDR3 loop spans 13 amino acids. Germline CDR1 is LGHNA and CDR2 is YNFKEQ. The CDR3: CASSQEGQGYKFF. CDR3 in DNA: TGTGCCAGCAGCCAAGAGGGCCAGGGTTATAAGTTCTTC.

The chain uses TRBV5-1 and TRBJ2-7; 7 positions match TRBD2. Germline V gene sequence: CDR1 SGHRS, CDR2 YFSETQ. V lost 0 bases and J lost 5; bases outside the gene matches: 5. The CDR3 contains 14 residues. This CDR3 reads CASSLVAGVNEQYF. The CDR3 nucleotides are TGCGCCAGCAGCTTGGTGGCGGGAGTGAACGAGCAGTACTTC.

By frequency in the sample, this clone is medium-sized (0.01 to 0.1%). V and J are TRBV19 and TRBJ2-1, with no clear D. This CDR3 is 14 amino acids long. In germline, CDR1 is LNHDA, CDR2 SQIVND (reference sequence). V gave up 4 bases and J gave up 0 bases, with 7 bases separating them. The CDR3 reads CASSTGSSYNEQFF. CDR3 nucleotide sequence: TGTGCCAGTAGTACAGGTAGCTCCTACAATGAGCAGTTCTTC.

This sequence joins TRBV20-1 and TRBJ2-5; D unresolved. The CDR3 length is 11 residues. Germline V lookup: CDR1 DFQATT, CDR2 SNEGSKA (reference sequence). Trimming removed 6 bases from V and 5 bases from J, with 10 bases in between. The CDR3 region has the DNA TGCAGTGCCGCCCAGGTTGAGACCCAGTACTTC. It yields the protein CSAAQVETQYF.

The chain links TRBV5-6 to TRBJ2-5, with 8 bases matching TRBD2. CDR1 is SGHDT, CDR2 YYEEEE, per germline. Unmatched junction bases numbered 5, after V lost 0 bases and J lost 4 bases. The CDR3 totals 15 residues. CDR3 bases: TGTGCCAGCAGCTTGGTTGCGGGGGGAGGAGAGACCCAGTACTTC. Translated: CASSLVAGGGETQYF.

This chain uses TRBV5-1 with TRBJ2-5; 9 nucleotides line up with TRBD1. V was clipped by 2 bases and J by 5 bases; unmatched bases: 10. This CDR3 spans 16 amino acids. Germline lookup yields CDR1 SGHRS and CDR2 YFSETQ. The CDR3 loop is CASSFTGTGMRETQYF. For the CDR3, the DNA is TGCGCCAGCAGCTTTACCGGGACAGGGATGAGGGAGACCCAGTACTTC.

The chain is built from TRBV10-3 and TRBJ2-7, with D perhaps being TRBD1 or TRBD2 (5 bases each). The V gene's germline CDR1 is ENHRY and CDR2 SYGVKD. V dropped 5 bases and J dropped 5 bases, with 16 bases sitting between them. The CDR3 loop spans 14 amino acids. This CDR3 reads CAISSGEGPDEQYF. The DNA of the CDR3 is TGTGCCATCAGTTCTGGAGAGGGGCCGGACGAGCAGTACTTC.

The chain links TRBV6-5 to TRBJ1-1; the D gene is possibly TRBD1 (6 bases). V gave up 6 bases and J gave up 1 base, with 9 bases separating them. Germline CDR1 and CDR2: MNHEY and SVGAGI. This CDR3 is 13 amino acids long. The CDR3 sequence: CASSGQSNTEAFF. As DNA, the CDR3 is TGTGCCAGCAGCGGACAGTCGAACACTGAAGCTTTCTTT.

The J gene is TRBJ2-3, the V gene TRBV6-1, with 11 bases matching TRBD2. This CDR3 contains 15 residues. Losses at the gene ends were 8 bases for V and 3 bases for J; bases not matched to a gene: 7. In germline, CDR1 is MNHNS, CDR2 SASEGT. The CDR3 here is CASRSGGAGTDTQYF. DNA of the CDR3: TGTGCCAGCCGTAGCGGGGGGGCCGGGACAGATACGCAGTATTTT.

The chain joins TRBV5-1 to TRBJ1-5; no clear D. Trimming took 0 bases from V and 3 from J, leaving 7 bases between them. The CDR3 totals 14 residues. The germline gives CDR1 SGHRS, CDR2 YFSETQ. The CDR3 coding sequence is TGCGCCAGCAGCTTGGATGGATTCAATCAGCCCCAGCATTTT. Translated, it gives CASSLDGFNQPQHF. The variable domain in full, completed from reference TRBV5-1 and TRBJ1-5, reads KAGVTQTPRYLIKTRGQQVTLSCSPISGHRSVSWYQQTPGQGLQFLFEYFSETQRNKGNFPGRFSGRQFSNSRSEMNVSTLELGDSALYLCASSLDGFNQPQHFGDGTRLSIL.

This sequence joins TRBV7-9 and TRBJ2-3; 7 nucleotides agree with TRBD2. The CDR3 has 15 residues. Per the germline V gene, CDR1 is SEHNR and CDR2 is FQNEAQ (reference sequence). V lost 3 bases, J lost 3 bases, and 6 bases stayed unmatched. CDR3 in DNA: TGTGCCAGCAGCTTCGGCGGGAGTAAGACAGATACGCAGTATTTT. This codes for CASSFGGSKTDTQYF. Full variable domain (rest looked up from reference TRBV7-9 and TRBJ2-3): DTGVSQNPRHKITKRGQNVTFRCDPISEHNRLYWYRQTLGQGPEFLTYFQNEAQLEKSRLLSDRFSAERPKGSFSTLEIQRTEQGDSAMYLCASSFGGSKTDTQYFGPGTRLTVL.

The chain is built from TRBV11-2 and TRBJ2-1; 7 bases match TRBD2. The CDR3 totals 15 residues. The junction had 5 bases not matched to a gene; V was cut back by 6 bases and J by 0 bases. Germline CDR1 reads SGHAT; CDR2 reads FQNNGV. CDR3 loop: CASRGGSSSYNEQFF. CDR3 nucleotides: TGTGCCAGCAGGGGCGGGAGTAGCTCCTACAATGAGCAGTTCTTC.

The chain is built from TRBV10-3 and TRBJ2-1, with D perhaps matching TRBD1 (5 bases). Trimming stripped 0 bases from V and 2 bases from J, with 11 bases between. The CDR3 sequence is 16 residues long. Germline CDR1 ENHRY, CDR2 SYGVKD. CDR3 amino acids: CAISESLTAPYNEQFF. CDR3 sequence (DNA): TGTGCCATCAGTGAGTCGCTGACAGCCCCCTACAATGAGCAGTTCTTC.

This chain uses TRBV2 with TRBJ2-7, with D possibly being TRBD1 (5 bases). Germline CDR1 and CDR2: SNHLY and FYNNEI. V was cut by 4 bases and J by 0 bases, with 13 bases left in between. The CDR3 has 15 residues. CDR3: CASSGAGRDSYEQYF. Written as DNA, the CDR3 is TGTGCCAGCAGTGGGGCAGGGCGTGACTCCTACGAGCAGTACTTC.

The V and J genes are TRBV19 and TRBJ2-3; D ambiguous. Trimming took off 6 bases at V and 0 bases at J, with 7 bases between the two ends. CDR1 is LNHDA and CDR2 is SQIVND in the germline V gene (reference sequence). This CDR3 comprises 13 residues. The CDR3, as DNA: TGTGCCAGTAGCGGGCCCAGCACAGATACGCAGTATTTT. Translated, it gives CASSGPSTDTQYF.

The chain is built from TRBV18 and TRBJ1-5; 7 bases map to TRBD1. CDR3 length equals 15 residues. Germline-derived CDR1 and CDR2 are KGHSH and LQKENI. After removal of 5 bases from V and 4 bases from J, the junction contained 8 bases not matched to a gene. Written as DNA, the CDR3 is TGTGCCAGCTCAAGGCAGGGGGGCCAAAATCAGCCCCAGCATTTT. It yields the protein CASSRQGGQNQPQHF.

The chain recombines TRBV6-1 with TRBJ2-7; the D call may be TRBD1 or TRBD2 (6 bases each). V was shortened by 6 bases and J by 2 bases, with 14 bases between the two germline ends. The CDR3 length is 14 residues. Looked up from germline, CDR1 is MNHNS and CDR2 is SASEGT. The CDR3: CASREGGVPYEQYF. CDR3 coding DNA: TGTGCCAGCAGAGAGGGGGGCGTACCCTACGAGCAGTACTTC.

This rearrangement joins TRBV7-9 to TRBJ1-2; D ambiguous. The germline V gene encodes CDR1 SEHNR and CDR2 FQNEAQ (reference sequence). Trimming removed 1 base at V and 4 bases at J, with 10 bases between. CDR3 length: 14 amino acids. As DNA, the CDR3 is TGTGCCAGCAGCTTAGGATGGGAGACCTATGGCTACACCTTC. This gives the protein CASSLGWETYGYTF.